Following are 15 T cell receptor beta chains from one sample sequenced in a study of T cell responses to AZD1222 COVID-19 vaccine. Generated by immunoSEQ multiplex PCR, the TCRdb table keeps only in-frame clones and is missing some. The profile shows 100,000 to 150,000 clones, roughly nine tenths of them singletons. Source: peripheral blood, taken on day 0 of AZD1222 vaccination. All receptors derive from an adult in good health.

V is TRBV21-1 and J is TRBJ1-1; TRBD1 was called by the table and not checked on the DNA. TRBV21-1 is an annotated pseudogene. This CDR3 is built from 16 residues. The CDR3, as DNA: TGTGCCAGCAGCAAAGCAGCGGGACAGGACAACACTGAAGCTTTCTTT. This sequence encodes CASSKAAGQDNTEAFF.

This chain connects TRBV9 to TRBJ1-6; weak D call: TRBD1 (5 bases). The V gene's germline CDR1 is SGDLS and CDR2 YYNGEE. There are 15 residues in the CDR3. V was pared by 4 bases and J by 7 bases, with 15 bases between. The CDR3 loop is CASSPVGGMNSPLHF. In DNA, the CDR3 is TGTGCCAGCAGCCCTGTTGGGGGAATGAATTCACCCCTCCACTTT.

V and J are TRBV27 and TRBJ2-7; 8 positions match TRBD1. Trimming cost V 2 bases and J 3 bases; bases outside gene matches: 3. CDR1 and CDR2 from the germline V gene are MNHEY and SMNVEV (reference sequence). The CDR3 has 14 residues. The CDR3 spells CASSLIGQGYEQYF. In DNA, the CDR3 is TGTGCCAGCAGTTTAATAGGACAGGGCTACGAGCAGTACTTC.

J is TRBJ2-1 and V is TRBV5-1; the D is unclear. Trimming stripped 0 bases from V and 2 bases from J, with 3 bases between. Per germline, CDR1 SGHRS and CDR2 YFSETQ. The CDR3 totals 13 residues. In DNA form, the CDR3 reads TGCGCCAGCAGCTTGGACACCTACAATGAGCAGTTCTTC. Amino acids: CASSLDTYNEQFF.

The J gene is TRBJ1-4, the V gene TRBV12-3 or TRBV12-4; D unresolved. V lost 8 bases and J 3 bases, leaving 10 bases between the germline ends. The CDR3 sequence is 13 residues long. The CDR3 sequence is CASGKGSNEKLFF. CDR3 sequence (DNA): TGTGCCAGCGGGAAAGGGTCTAATGAAAAACTGTTTTTT.

This clone occurred a few times. The rearrangement uses TRBV5-4 and TRBJ2-1; TRBD2 matches at 11 bases. The V gene end was trimmed by 4 bases and the J gene end by 0 bases; junction bases not matched to a gene: 3. The CDR3 covers 16 residues. Germline V gene sequence: CDR1 SGHNT, CDR2 YYREEE (reference sequence). The CDR3 loop is CASSPSGGSSYNEQFF. CDR3 bases: TGTGCCAGCAGCCCTAGCGGGGGGAGCTCCTACAATGAGCAGTTCTTC.

This chain links TRBV7-8 with TRBJ2-2; the match to TRBD2 covers 10 bases. Unmatched junction bases numbered 10, after V lost 5 bases and J lost 7 bases. The CDR3 consists of 16 residues. CDR1 SGHVS and CDR2 FQNEAQ come from the germline V gene. CDR3 in DNA: TGTGCCAGCAGCCCCCGGCGACTAGCGGGTGACGGGGAGCTGTTTTTT. It specifies CASSPRRLAGDGELFF.

V usage is TRBV18 and J usage is TRBJ1-1; 7 bases are shared with TRBD1. Looked up from germline, CDR1 is KGHSH and CDR2 is LQKENI. Trimming cost V 3 bases and J 5 bases; bases outside gene matches: 3. The CDR3 runs to 13 residues. In nucleotides, the CDR3 is TGTGCCAGCTCACCCACGGGACAGACTGAAGCTTTCTTT. It is translated as CASSPTGQTEAFF.

This chain joins TRBV3-1 (or the pseudogene TRBV3-2) and TRBJ2-2; perhaps TRBD2 as D (6 bases). Germline CDR1 LGHDT, CDR2 YNNKEL (reference sequence). Trimming took 2 bases from V and 7 from J, leaving 17 bases between them. The CDR3 sequence is 16 residues long. CDR3 protein: CASSQKGGGGFGELFF. DNA of the CDR3: TGTGCCAGCAGCCAAAAGGGAGGAGGCGGCTTCGGGGAGCTGTTTTTT.

The chain employs TRBV24-1 and TRBJ2-2, with 8 bases that match TRBD2. V lost 6 bases, J lost 0 bases, and 2 bases stayed unmatched. The CDR3 consists of 15 residues. CDR1 KGHDR and CDR2 SFDVKD come from the germline V gene. The CDR3 spells CATSRTSPNTGELFF. The CDR3 region has the DNA TGTGCCACCAGTCGGACTAGCCCGAACACCGGGGAGCTGTTTTTT.

This chain uses TRBV28 with TRBJ1-6; weak D call: TRBD1 (5 bases). CDR1 and CDR2 (germline): MDHEN, SYDVKM. With 7 bases removed from V and 10 bases from J, the gap between germline ends came to 17 bases. This CDR3 contains 14 residues. CDR3 sequence (DNA): TGTGCCAGCATCCTTTCTGGGGGAGGCTCACCCCTCCACTTT. Its protein product is CASILSGGGSPLHF.

This chain links TRBV10-2 with TRBJ2-3; the D is unclear. The CDR3 is made up of 14 amino acids. V was clipped by 7 bases and J by 0 bases, with 11 bases between them. From germline, CDR1 is WSHSY and CDR2 SAAADI. This chain's CDR3 is CASIRSASTDTQYF. CDR3 DNA: TGCGCCAGCATCCGGTCAGCCAGCACAGATACGCAGTATTTT.

The rearrangement uses TRBV5-4 and TRBJ1-1; maybe TRBD1 (6 bases). Between the trimmed V and J ends, which lost 6 bases and 0 bases, there was a span of 15 bases. CDR3 length equals 15 residues. Germline assignment: CDR1 SGHNT and CDR2 YYREEE (reference sequence). Here the CDR3 DNA reads TGTGCCAGCAACCGACAGGTTGGGATGAACACTGAAGCTTTCTTT. Amino acid sequence: CASNRQVGMNTEAFF.

The rearrangement uses TRBV5-6 and TRBJ2-1; unclear D gene. V shed 2 bases and J shed 1 base, with 13 bases lying between them. The CDR3 covers 16 residues. The germline V gene has CDR1 SGHDT and CDR2 YYEEEE. The CDR3 DNA is TGTGCCAGCAGCTTCAGAGACCCTGGGTCCTACAATGAGCAGTTCTTC. Translating gives CASSFRDPGSYNEQFF.

This clone was seen only once. This rearrangement joins TRBV30 to TRBJ2-5; TRBD2 matches at 8 bases. Germline assignment: CDR1 GTSNPN and CDR2 SVGIG (reference sequence). Trimming removed 5 bases from V and 5 bases from J; junction bases left unmatched: 13. This CDR3 has 15 residues. The DNA for the CDR3 is TGTGCCTGGGGGGGACTAGGCGGAAATTCGGAGACCCAGTACTTC. As protein: CAWGGLGGNSETQYF.